This T cell receptor beta chain was profiled in a study of CD8 T cells in Susac syndrome. Study-wide background: Clinical remission applied to roughly 8 sequenced Susac syndrome patients, and six had active disease.

This clonotype was seen only once. V was clipped by 1 base and J by 0 bases; unmatched bases: 0. This CDR3 region has 15 residues. Germline V gene data show CDR1 as MGHRA and CDR2 as YSYEKL. It was with random hexamers that 0.5 to 1 ug RNA was reverse transcribed. TCRdb reanalysed the immunoSEQ multiplex PCR reads using MiXCR and keeps one entry per CDR3 protein. The sample has 95,000 to 150,000 distinct CDR3 sequences, around 94% seen once. The sequence was collected from a human donor with Susac syndrome. The chain employs TRBV4-1 and TRBJ2-7; 10 bases map to TRBD2. The sequencing input was CD8+ T cells from PBMCs. The CDR3 here is CASSQASGGSYEQYF. The CDR3 region has the DNA TGCGCCAGCAGCCAAGCTAGCGGGGGCTCCTACGAGCAGTACTTC.